This TCR beta chain was recovered during a study of CD8+ T cells in alopecia areata. Study overall: Treated patients received oral tofacitinib, 5 to 10 mg twice daily.

Investigators isolated RNA and reverse transcribed it into cDNA to act as the sequencing template. Libraries were prepared by immunoSEQ multiplex PCR; TCRdb keeps only in-frame clonotypes and omits some of them. Of 150,000 to 200,000 clones in the sample, approximately 65% were seen once. Specimens obtained from alopecia areata patients comprised lesional scalp punch biopsies and peripheral blood. There are 15 residues in the CDR3. Germline V lookup: CDR1 SSHAT, CDR2 FNYEAQ (reference sequence). As regards this clone: Its ends do not fully match the called genes, so a read error is possible.

This receptor was taken from a human donor with alopecia areata. Specimen: CD8+ T cells sorted from blood, collected at week 0. The chain joins TRBV7-7 to TRBJ2-1; possibly TRBD1 for D (5 bases). In DNA form, the CDR3 reads TGTGCTAGCAGCTTAAGCAGGGATTGGCTGGGGGAGCAGTTCTTC. Translating it yields CASSLSRDWLGEQFF.